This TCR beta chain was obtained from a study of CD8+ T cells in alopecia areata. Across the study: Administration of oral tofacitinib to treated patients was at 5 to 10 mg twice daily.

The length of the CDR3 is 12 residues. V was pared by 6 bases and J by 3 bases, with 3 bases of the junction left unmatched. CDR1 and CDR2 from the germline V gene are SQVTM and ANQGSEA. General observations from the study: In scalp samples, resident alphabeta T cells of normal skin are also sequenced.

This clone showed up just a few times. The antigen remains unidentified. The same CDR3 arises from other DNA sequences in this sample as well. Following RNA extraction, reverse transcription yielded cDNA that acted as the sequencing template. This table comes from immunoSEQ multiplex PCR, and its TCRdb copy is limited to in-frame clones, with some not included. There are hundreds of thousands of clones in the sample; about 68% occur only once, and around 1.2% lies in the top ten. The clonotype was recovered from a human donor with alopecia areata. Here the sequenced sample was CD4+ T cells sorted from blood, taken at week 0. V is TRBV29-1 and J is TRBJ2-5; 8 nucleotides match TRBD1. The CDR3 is CSVMTGEETQYF. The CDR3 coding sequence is TGCAGCGTGATGACAGGGGAAGAGACCCAGTACTTC. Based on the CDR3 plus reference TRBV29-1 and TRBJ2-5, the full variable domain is SAVISQKPSRDICQRGTSLTIQCQVDSQVTMMFWYRQQPGQSLTLIATANQGSEATYESGFVIDKFPISRPNLTFSTLTVSNMSPEDSSIYLCSVMTGEETQYFGPGTRLLVL.